The 7 T cell receptor beta chains given below trace back to one sample, sequenced in a study of blood T cell repertoires in COVID-19. TCRdb keeps only in-frame clones here, not all; method: immunoSEQ multiplex PCR. This table holds around 130,000 clones, more than 75% found once. The sample was peripheral blood. Receptors originate from a man between 45 and 60 years old with active COVID-19.

The rearrangement links TRBV6-5 to TRBJ1-1; 7 nucleotides agree with TRBD1. The CDR3 extends over 11 amino acids. V shed 6 bases and J 7 bases; nucleotides not matched to a gene: 2. CDR1 MNHEY and CDR2 SVGAGI come from the germline V gene. The CDR3 protein is CASRQGFEAFF. The CDR3, as DNA: TGTGCCAGCAGACAGGGGTTTGAAGCTTTCTTT.

The V call is TRBV27, the J call TRBJ2-2; the match to TRBD2 covers 8 bases. V trimming: 4 bases; J trimming: 6 bases; junction bases outside the gene matches: 16. This CDR3 is 18 amino acids long. Per germline, CDR1 MNHEY and CDR2 SMNVEV (reference sequence). Here the CDR3 DNA reads TGTGCCAGCAGTTCACTCGCGGGAGGACTAGTGGGGGCCGGGGAGCTGTTTTTT. Residues: CASSSLAGGLVGAGELFF.

V is TRBV6-1 and J is TRBJ1-5, with 7 bases fitting TRBD1. The V gene's germline CDR1 is MNHNS and CDR2 SASEGT. V was clipped by 4 bases and J by 0 bases; unmatched bases: 15. The CDR3 is made up of 19 amino acids. CDR3 coding DNA: TGTGCCAGCAGTGTAAGACAGGGTTCCGTTAGGGATAGCAATCAGCCCCAGCATTTT. Translation: CASSVRQGSVRDSNQPQHF.

Only one count was recorded for this clone. CDR3 sequence (DNA): TGTGCCAGCAGCCCACTTCAGGATTCACCCCTCCACTTT. The encoded protein is CASSPLQDSPLHF. The chain combines TRBV5-4 with TRBJ1-6; D is uncertain. This CDR3 region has 13 residues. Deletions cut 4 bases from V and 8 bases from J, with 10 bases between. Germline values: CDR1 SGHNT, CDR2 YYREEE (reference sequence). Combining the CDR3 with reference TRBV5-4 and TRBJ1-6 gives the whole variable domain ETGVTQSPTHLIKTRGQQVTLRCSSQSGHNTVSWYQQALGQGPQFIFQYYREEENGRGNFPPRFSGLQFPNYSSELNVNALELDDSALYLCASSPLQDSPLHFGNGTRLTVT.

The chain links TRBV6-5 to TRBJ1-5, with 10 bases lining up with TRBD1. The CDR3 is made up of 15 amino acids. V shed 5 bases, J shed 6 bases, and the junction held 7 bases outside the gene matches. From germline, CDR1 is MNHEY and CDR2 SVGAGI. In nucleotides, the CDR3 is TGTGCCAGCAGTAAATGGGACAGGGGAGGTCAGCCCCAGCATTTT. Encoded protein: CASSKWDRGGQPQHF.

V usage is TRBV11-2 and J usage is TRBJ2-7, with D hard to call. The CDR3 covers 15 residues. Between the trimmed V and J ends, which lost 2 bases and 4 bases, there was a span of 15 bases. Germline values: CDR1 SGHAT, CDR2 FQNNGV. In nucleotides, the CDR3 is TGTGCCAGCAGCTTACCAGGCCCCTCCGATTACGAGCAGTACTTC. This gives the protein CASSLPGPSDYEQYF.

The chain uses TRBV6-5 and TRBJ1-3; TRBD1 might be the D (6 bases). From germline, CDR1 is MNHEY and CDR2 SVGAGI. Trimming cost V 6 bases and J 0 bases, with 12 bases left between them. The CDR3 length is 15 residues. The CDR3 sequence is CASSRDRYSGNTIYF. CDR3 DNA sequence: TGTGCCAGCAGCCGAGACAGGTACTCTGGAAACACCATATATTTT.